What follows are 13 T cell receptor beta chains derived from one specimen sequenced in a study of cytomegalovirus exposure and HLA in healthy donors. Only in-frame clones appear in the TCRdb table, and some are missing; sequencing was by immunoSEQ multiplex PCR. The sample shows some 120,000 clones, roughly nine tenths of them seen only once. Sequenced material: PBMCs. These receptors came from a woman between 18 and 30 years old in good health and CMV-seronegative.

This clone is a singleton in its sample. The junction and the germline gene differ at one end; a read error may be behind it. This sequence joins TRBV27 and TRBJ1-5; the D is unclear. Germline V gene lookup returns CDR1 MNHEY and CDR2 SMNVEV (reference sequence). CDR3 length: 18 residues. CDR3 nucleotides: TGTACCAGCAGTCCGAGCCAGGTGGGTGGGTGGTTGGAAATGCCCCAGCATTTT. Residues: CTSSPSQVGGWLEMPQHF.

CDR3 in amino acids: CASSLASGEKYF. The CDR3 region has the DNA TGTGCCAGCAGCTTAGCTTCAGGGGAAAAGTACTTC. The chain joins TRBV7-9 to TRBJ2-7, with TRBD1 as a possible D gene (6 bases). CDR1 and CDR2 (germline): SEHNR, FQNEAQ (reference sequence). V gave up 0 bases and J gave up 11 bases, with 11 bases separating them. This CDR3 contains 12 residues.

V and J are TRBV18 and TRBJ2-2; the match to TRBD2 covers 8 bases. Germline V gene lookup returns CDR1 KGHSH and CDR2 LQKENI. V lost 1 base to trimming and J lost 6 bases; unmatched junction nucleotides: 7. The CDR3 is 16 residues long. The CDR3 sequence is CASSPLRTSRSGELFF. CDR3 nucleotide sequence: TGTGCCAGCTCACCACTTAGGACTAGCCGATCCGGGGAGCTGTTTTTT.

Only one count was recorded for this clone. This chain connects TRBV25-1 to TRBJ2-3; tentatively, D is TRBD1 (5 bases). CDR1 and CDR2 (germline): MGHDK, SYGVNS. The CDR3 runs to 13 residues. The germline V and J ends were trimmed by 7 bases and 4 bases, with 12 bases remaining between them. The DNA of the CDR3 is TGTGCCAGCACCGACAGTGGGGCAGATACGCAGTATTTT. The encoded protein is CASTDSGADTQYF.

J is TRBJ2-5 and V is TRBV7-9; TRBD2 aligns across 9 bases. V was clipped by 5 bases and J by 1 base; unmatched bases: 5. Germline V gives CDR1 SEHNR, CDR2 FQNEAQ (reference sequence). CDR3 length: 15 residues. Written as DNA, the CDR3 is TGTGCCAGCAGCGGATTTAGCGGGGGCCAAGAGACCCAGTACTTC. Its translation: CASSGFSGGQETQYF. Filled out from reference TRBV7-9 and TRBJ2-5, the complete variable domain reads DTGVSQNPRHKITKRGQNVTFRCDPISEHNRLYWYRQTLGQGPEFLTYFQNEAQLEKSRLLSDRFSAERPKGSFSTLEIQRTEQGDSAMYLCASSGFSGGQETQYFGPGTRLLVL.

J is TRBJ2-7 and V is TRBV5-1; 10 nucleotides line up with TRBD2. CDR1 is SGHRS, CDR2 YFSETQ, per germline. The CDR3 runs 14 residues. V shed 1 base and J 3 bases; nucleotides not matched to a gene: 1. CDR3 sequence: CASSLTSGIYEQYF. The CDR3 region has the DNA TGCGCCAGCAGCTTGACTAGCGGGATCTACGAGCAGTACTTC.

The V and J genes are TRBV18 and TRBJ2-2; possible D gene TRBD1, 6 bases. Germline V gene sequence: CDR1 KGHSH, CDR2 LQKENI. V was cut by 3 bases and J by 1 base, with 18 bases left in between. The CDR3 runs 18 residues. In nucleotides, the CDR3 is TGTGCCAGCTCACCCCCGAGCAGGGGCGTTGAGAACACCGGGGAGCTGTTTTTT. It codes for CASSPPSRGVENTGELFF. Using reference TRBV18 and TRBJ2-2 for the parts outside the CDR3, the full variable domain is NAGVMQNPRHLVRRRGQEARLRCSPMKGHSHVYWYRQLPEEGLKFMVYLQKENIIDESGMPKERFSAEFPKEGPSILRIQQVVRGDSAAYFCASSPPSRGVENTGELFFGEGSRLTVL.

The CDR3 bases are TGCGCCAGCAGCTTGTTAGCGGGAAGTACGGATGGCTACACCTTC. Translation gives CASSLLAGSTDGYTF. The chain combines TRBV5-1 with TRBJ1-2; D remains unclear. The V and J ends lost 1 base and 6 bases respectively, with 16 bases between them. CDR1 and CDR2 from the germline V gene are SGHRS and YFSETQ. The CDR3 runs to 15 residues.

The V call is TRBV6-5, the J call TRBJ2-1; 9 bases line up with TRBD2. The CDR3 covers 15 residues. The ends lost 2 bases at V and 8 bases at J; junction bases unmatched: 7. Germline-derived CDR1 and CDR2 are MNHEY and SVGAGI. CDR3 loop: CASSYLSGSEHEQFF. The CDR3 DNA is TGTGCCAGCAGTTACCTTAGCGGGAGTGAGCATGAGCAGTTCTTC.

This chain links TRBV18 with TRBJ1-1, with TRBD1 as a possible D gene (6 bases). V lost 8 bases and J 0 bases, leaving 13 bases between the germline ends. In germline, CDR1 is KGHSH, CDR2 LQKENI. CDR3 length equals 14 residues. The CDR3 loop reads CASIPGHMNTEAFF. The CDR3 coding sequence is TGTGCCAGCATTCCGGGACATATGAACACTGAAGCTTTCTTT.

The chain employs TRBV10-3 and TRBJ1-1; the D gene is possibly TRBD1 (5 bases). CDR3 length: 14 amino acids. The V end was cut by 6 bases, the J end by 3 bases, with 14 bases between. Per germline, CDR1 ENHRY and CDR2 SYGVKD. The CDR3 region has the DNA TGTGCCATCAGGGAAGTGGGACTAGACACTGAAGCTTTCTTT. This sequence encodes CAIREVGLDTEAFF.

The CDR3 spells CASSVDTPYEQYV. The CDR3 DNA reads TGTGCCAGCAGTGTGGACACCCCCTACGAGCAGTACGTC. V usage is TRBV6-1 and J usage is TRBJ2-7; D might be TRBD1 (5 bases). Germline assignment: CDR1 MNHNS and CDR2 SASEGT. With 4 bases removed from V and 2 bases from J, the gap between germline ends came to 9 bases. This CDR3 comprises 13 residues.

V is TRBV7-7 and J is TRBJ2-2, with 7 positions matching TRBD1. The CDR3 contains 15 residues. The germline V gene has CDR1 SSHAT and CDR2 FNYEAQ (reference sequence). V shed 5 bases and J 3 bases; nucleotides not matched to a gene: 6. The CDR3 protein is CASSLTGPDTGELFF. The CDR3, as DNA: TGTGCCAGCAGCCTGACAGGGCCCGACACCGGGGAGCTGTTTTTT.